A selection of T cell receptor beta chains follows, all from one sample in a study of beta chain features in type 1 diabetes. Measured with immunoSEQ multiplex PCR; TCRdb has only the in-frame clones, and not every one. The repertoire holds about 16,000 clones, roughly two thirds seen once, with about 0.79% in the top ten. Sequenced material: stem cell memory CD4+ T cells from blood. The receptors shown here come from a man aged 30 to 39 with type 1 diabetes. CDR3s include the opening cysteine and the closing phenylalanine or tryptophan. The D gene is left open where the match is weak. Only part of the rows carry a size: once, few, many, or a class if the clone is expanded.

>TRBD2|.|TRBJ2-7|TRBV10-3
TGTGCCATCAGTGATTCGGGACTAGCCAGCGAGCAGTACTTC
CAISDSGLASEQYF
>.|.|TRBJ1-1|TRBV7-9
TGTGCCAGCAGCTTCGGACAGATGAACACTGAAGCTTTCTTT
CASSFGQMNTEAFF
>.|once|TRBJ1-5|TRBV5-4
TGTGCCAGCAGTTCAGGGGTTGGACAGCCCCAGCATTTT
CASSSGVGQPQHF
>.|.|TRBJ1-2|TRBV27
TGTGCCAGCAGTTTATGGAGCGTCGGACAGTCAACCTCCTATGGCTACACCTTC
CASSLWSVGQSTSYGYTF
>TRBD2|few|TRBJ2-5|TRBV27
TGTGCCAGCAGTTTATCTAGCGGGGGCTGGGAGGAGACCCAGTACTTC
CASSLSSGGWEETQYF
>.|.|TRBJ2-7|TRBV28
TGTGCCAGCAGTTTACGCACAGGGTCTTACGAGCAGTACTTC
CASSLRTGSYEQYF
>.|.|TRBJ2-5|TRBV20-1
TGCAGTGCTAGAGAGGGCGAGACCCAGTACTTC
CSAREGETQYF
>.|.|TRBJ2-7|TRBV2
TGTGCCAGCACTTCAGGACAAGGTTACTACGAGCAGTACTTC
CASTSGQGYYEQYF
>.|few|TRBJ2-3|TRBV5-4
TGTGCCAGCAGCCCCGGGGGTACGATGGGTTCAGATACGCAGTATTTT
CASSPGGTMGSDTQYF
>.|once|TRBJ1-5|TRBV28
TGTGCCAGCAGTTTCGTGGGGCAGGGGACGGGAGGGGGGGGCAATCAGCCCCAGCATTTT
CASSFVGQGTGGGGNQPQHF
>TRBD2|.|TRBJ2-3|TRBV5-1
TGCGCCAGCAAGGTCGGTAGCGGGGGTGGTGGCGCAGATACGCAGTATTTT
CASKVGSGGGGADTQYF
>TRBD2|.|TRBJ2-1|TRBV27
TGTGCCAGCAGTCCCCGGATAGCGGGGGACGACAATGAGCAGTTCTTC
CASSPRIAGDDNEQFF
>.|.|TRBJ2-1|TRBV7-9
TGTGCCAGCAGTCCACAGGGCTACAATGAGCAGTTCTTC
CASSPQGYNEQFF
>.|.|TRBJ2-3|TRBV7-3
TGTGCCAGCAGCCCCCCTCAGGGTGGGGCGCAGTATTTT
CASSPPQGGAQYF
>TRBD2|.|TRBJ2-5|TRBV9
TGTGCCAGCAGCGTAGGAACTAGCGGGAGAGAGACCCAGTACTTC
CASSVGTSGRETQYF
>TRBD2|once|TRBJ2-1|TRBV28
TGTGCCAGCAGTTTACTAGCGGGGGGCATAGGGTCCTACAATGAGCAGTTCTTC
CASSLLAGGIGSYNEQFF
>TRBD1|.|TRBJ2-4|TRBV15
TGTGCCACCAGCAGCCTCAGACAGGGGATAAACATTCAGTACTTC
CATSSLRQGINIQYF
>.|.|TRBJ1-4|TRBV5-1
TGCGCCAGCAGATCTGGACAGAATGAAAAACTGTTTTTT
CASRSGQNEKLFF
>.|.|TRBJ2-1|TRBV5-5
TGTGCCAGCAGAACCGGGACAACAAACAATGAGCAGTTCTTC
CASRTGTTNNEQFF
>TRBD1|.|TRBJ2-7|TRBV6-1
TGTGCCAGCGATCGACAGGGGGAAGGCGACGAGCAGTACTTC
CASDRQGEGDEQYF
>.|.|TRBJ1-4|TRBV30
TGTGCCTGGAACCGTAACAGGGCAGAAAAACTGTTTTTT
CAWNRNRAEKLFF
>.|.|TRBJ2-5|TRBV7-2
TGTGCCAGCACCACCTGGGCGGGGAGTGTGACCCAATACTTC
CASTTWAGSVTQYF
>TRBD2|.|TRBJ2-7|TRBV7-2
TGTGCCAGCAGCCCGCAAGGGACTAGCGGGGGGTACGAGCAGTACTTC
CASSPQGTSGGYEQYF
>.|.|TRBJ1-5|TRBV9
TGTGCCAGCAACCCGGGAGAGAACAATCAGCCCCAGCATTTT
CASNPGENNQPQHF
>.|.|TRBJ2-3|TRBV7-3
TGTGCCAGCAGCTTATACCCTCGGACAGATACGCAGTATTTT
CASSLYPRTDTQYF
>TRBD2|.|TRBJ2-5|TRBV19
TGTGCCAGTAGTCCCGGACTAGCGGACAAAGAGACCCAGTACTTC
CASSPGLADKETQYF
>.|.|TRBJ2-3|TRBV28
TGTGCCAGCAGTTTACGGGCGGGAGATACGCAGTATTTT
CASSLRAGDTQYF
>TRBD1|.|TRBJ2-7|TRBV6-1
TGTGCCAGCAGTGAAGTTGGGACAGGGATCTACGAGCAGTACTTC
CASSEVGTGIYEQYF
>.|.|TRBJ2-3|TRBV5-1
TGCGCCAGCAGCTTGGACTCACCGGCAGATACGCAGTATTTT
CASSLDSPADTQYF
>.|few|TRBJ1-5|TRBV4-2
TGTGCCAGCAGCCAAGACGCCCAAGCGAGGGGGAATCAGCCCCAGCATTTT
CASSQDAQARGNQPQHF
>TRBD1|.|TRBJ1-6|TRBV5-1
TGCGCCAGCAGACGGACAGGGGGCGAAGATAATTCACCCCTCCACTTT
CASRRTGGEDNSPLHF
>TRBD1|.|TRBJ1-5|TRBV28
TGTGCCAGCTCAAGGGACAGAGGAAATCAGCCCCAGCATTTT
CASSRDRGNQPQHF
>.|.|TRBJ2-3|TRBV27
TGTGCCAGCGCCTGGGGACACTCAAATAAAGATACGCAGTATTTT
CASAWGHSNKDTQYF
>TRBD1|.|TRBJ2-7|TRBV7-2
TGTGCCAGCAGCCCCGGGACAGGGGCCTACGAGCAGTACTTC
CASSPGTGAYEQYF
>.|.|TRBJ1-2|TRBV5-6
TGTGCCAGCACCATAAGGGGCAGAGTATATGGCTACACCTTC
CASTIRGRVYGYTF
>TRBD1|.|TRBJ1-2|TRBV6-1
TGTGCCAGCAGCAGGGACAGGGTAGGCTATGGCTACACCTTC
CASSRDRVGYGYTF
>.|.|TRBJ1-1|TRBV5-4
TGTGCCAGCAGCTTGGAACCGAGAAACACTGAAGCTTTCTTT
CASSLEPRNTEAFF
>TRBD1|once|TRBJ1-6|TRBV5-6
TGTGCCAGCAGCTTGTACGGACAGGGCTATTCACCCCTCCACTTT
CASSLYGQGYSPLHF
>.|.|TRBJ2-7|TRBV7-2
TGTGCCAGCAGCGGTACGCATCAGGGCTCCTACGAGCAGTACTTC
CASSGTHQGSYEQYF
>.|once|TRBJ1-6|TRBV28
TGTGCCAGCAGCCATGCGGTGGGTCATAATTCACCCCTCCACTTT
CASSHAVGHNSPLHF
>TRBD1|.|TRBJ1-1|TRBV2
TGTGCCAGCAGGGACAGGGACCTAATCACTGAAGCTTTCTTT
CASRDRDLITEAFF
>TRBD1|.|TRBJ2-7|TRBV5-1
TGCGCCAGCTCCTGGGACAGGGTGAACGAGCAGTACTTC
CASSWDRVNEQYF
>TRBD1|.|TRBJ1-2|TRBV5-1
TGCGCCAGCAGCTTGGGGACAGGGGACGGCTACACCTTC
CASSLGTGDGYTF
>.|few|TRBJ2-7|TRBV7-3
TGTGCCAGCAGCACAAAAGGCGGGGGCCGCTACGAGCAGTACTTC
CASSTKGGGRYEQYF
>.|.|TRBJ1-5|TRBV30
TGTGCCTGGAGTGTATTGGAAGGGAGTCAGCCCCAGCATTTT
CAWSVLEGSQPQHF
>TRBD2|.|TRBJ2-3|TRBV10-2
TGCGCCAGCGGATCGCTAGCGGGGGGTTCAGATACGCAGTATTTT
CASGSLAGGSDTQYF
>.|.|TRBJ2-1|TRBV7-3
TGTGCCAGCAGCTTAGGCGCAGGTAACTACAATGAGCAGTTCTTC
CASSLGAGNYNEQFF